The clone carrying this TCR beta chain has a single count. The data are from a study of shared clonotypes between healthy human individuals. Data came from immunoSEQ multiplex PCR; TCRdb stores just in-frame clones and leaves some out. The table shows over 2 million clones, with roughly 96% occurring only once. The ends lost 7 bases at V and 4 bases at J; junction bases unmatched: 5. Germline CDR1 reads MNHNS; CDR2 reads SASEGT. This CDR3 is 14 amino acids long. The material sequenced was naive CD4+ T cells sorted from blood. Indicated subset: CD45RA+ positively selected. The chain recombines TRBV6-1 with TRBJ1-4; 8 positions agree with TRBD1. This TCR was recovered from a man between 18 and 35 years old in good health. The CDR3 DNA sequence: TGTGCCAGCACCCAAGGACAGGGTAATGAAAAACTGTTTTTT. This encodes CASTQGQGNEKLFF.